This record covers a single TCR beta chain. Its antigen remains unknown. The CDR3 covers 14 residues. Trimming cost V 7 bases and J 7 bases, with 18 bases left between them. The germline V gene encodes CDR1 SGHNT and CDR2 YYREEE (reference sequence). The data originate from a study of OX40 agonist ivuxolimab in advanced cancers. Broader study findings: Fewer expanded clones were found on average in CD4+ than in CD8+ T cells.

Only in-frame clones appear in the TCRdb table, and some are missing; sequencing was by immunoSEQ multiplex PCR. The data show just over 95,000 clones, nearly 90% seen once. This TCR was recovered from an adult with an advanced solid tumor such as melanoma, head and neck, liver or kidney cancer. The sample in question was CD4+ or CD8+ T cells sorted from blood, obtained in a trial of the OX40 agonist ivuxolimab. The V call is TRBV5-4, the J call TRBJ2-1; no firm D call. The DNA for the CDR3 is TGTGCCAGCGCCAGTCCAAGGACGGTGAATGAGCAGTTCTTC. Its protein product is CASASPRTVNEQFF. Filled out from reference TRBV5-4 and TRBJ2-1, the complete variable domain reads ETGVTQSPTHLIKTRGQQVTLRCSSQSGHNTVSWYQQALGQGPQFIFQYYREEENGRGNFPPRFSGLQFPNYSSELNVNALELDDSALYLCASASPRTVNEQFFGPGTRLTVL.